Listed below are T cell receptor beta chains from one sample, sequenced in a study of shared clonotypes between healthy human individuals. Profiling relied on immunoSEQ multiplex PCR, and the TCRdb table lists in-frame clones only, not all of them. Altogether about 590,000 clones are present, less than 97% being singletons, with the ten largest covering 0.11%. The material sequenced was naive CD8+ T cells sorted from blood. These receptors were taken from a woman between 25 and 40 years old in good health. The CDR3 runs from the conserved cysteine through the conserved F or W. D genes are given only for firm matches. Clone sizes are given selectively: once, few, many, or a class where the clone is expanded.

TGTGCCAGTAGTCCCGGGACAGGGGGTCTTTCGAACACTGAAGCTTTCTTT,CASSPGTGGLSNTEAFF,TRBJ1-1,.,TRBD1,TRBV19
TGTGCCATCCGTGGCGGGATTTACAATGAGCAGTTCTTC,CAIRGGIYNEQFF,TRBJ2-1,.,.,TRBV28
TGTGCCAGCAGCGGCGGGGACGGGACTTCTGGAAACACCATATATTTT,CASSGGDGTSGNTIYF,TRBJ1-3,.,.,TRBV5-8
TGTGCCAGCTCCCCTGGAAGGACAGAGTCGGGACTAGCACAAGAGACCCAGTACTTC,CASSPGRTESGLAQETQYF,TRBJ2-5,.,TRBD2,TRBV18
TGTGCCAGCAGCCAAGAAGGGTACGAGCAGTACTTC,CASSQEGYEQYF,TRBJ2-7,once,.,TRBV14
TGTGCCAGCAGCTTTTCCCGGGCGGGGGTTACCGGGGAGCTGTTTTTT,CASSFSRAGVTGELFF,TRBJ2-2,.,TRBD2,TRBV5-4
TGCGCCAGCAGCCAAGAGGGGGCGTTGTTAGTGCATGGCTACACCTTC,CASSQEGALLVHGYTF,TRBJ1-2,.,.,TRBV4-1
TGCGCCAGTACCGGGACGAATTACAATGAGCAGTTCTTC,CASTGTNYNEQFF,TRBJ2-1,.,.,TRBV5-1
TGTGCCAGCAGATTGGGGGGACCCTTGCAGGGAGCAGATACGCAGTATTTT,CASRLGGPLQGADTQYF,TRBJ2-3,.,.,TRBV28
TGCAGCGTTGAAGATTACGAGAACAGGGGGGTCAATTATGAGCAGTTCTTC,CSVEDYENRGVNYEQFF,TRBJ2-1,.,TRBD1,TRBV29-1
TGTGCCAGCAGCTTCGGAGGACTATATTACGAGCAGTACTTC,CASSFGGLYYEQYF,TRBJ2-7,.,.,TRBV11-2
TGTGCCAGCAGCTACTCCCCGGTGGTGAACACTGAAGCTTTCTTT,CASSYSPVVNTEAFF,TRBJ1-1,.,.,TRBV5-5
TGTGCCAGCAGCCATTCAGCCGGGGATGAGCAGTTCTTC,CASSHSAGDEQFF,TRBJ2-1,.,.,TRBV9
TGTGCCACCAGCAGATCCTGGACAGGCTCTGGAAACACCATATATTTT,CATSRSWTGSGNTIYF,TRBJ1-3,.,TRBD1,TRBV15
TGTGCCAGCAGAAGGGACTCGTTAGACGAGCAGTACTTC,CASRRDSLDEQYF,TRBJ2-7,.,.,TRBV5-4
TGCGCCAGCAGCCAGTACGGACCTGGGGGAGATACGCAGTATTTT,CASSQYGPGGDTQYF,TRBJ2-3,.,.,TRBV4-1
TGTGCCAGCAGTTTATCTTACTGGGGGAACACTGAAGCTTTCTTT,CASSLSYWGNTEAFF,TRBJ1-1,.,.,TRBV27
TGCGCCAGCAGCCAAGAACCTAGGACGGGCAATGAGCAGTTCTTC,CASSQEPRTGNEQFF,TRBJ2-1,.,.,TRBV4-1
TGTGCCATCAGTGATCAGCCGAATGAAAAACTGTTTTTT,CAISDQPNEKLFF,TRBJ1-4,.,.,TRBV10-3
TGTGCCAGCAGTCCATTCAGGCCAGGAGGGGTGCGCACAGATACGCAGTATTTT,CASSPFRPGGVRTDTQYF,TRBJ2-3,.,.,TRBV27
TGTGCCAGTAGTCGCGTGCCCTCGAACAACGAGCAGTACTTC,CASSRVPSNNEQYF,TRBJ2-7,.,.,TRBV19